Below are 17 T cell receptor beta chains sequenced from a single sample in a study of T-cell reconstitution after alpha-beta-depleted transplantation in children. Preparation of the TCRbeta library used unique molecular identifiers. TCRdb processed the PCR reads anew with MiXCR; each CDR3 protein has one entry. Here the sample spans approximately 510,000 distinct CDR3 sequences, approximately 20% being singletons. The material was PBMCs from the stem cell graft donor, obtained from the stem cell graft. Receptors were obtained from a human donor who donated a stem cell graft to a child with acute lymphoblastic leukemia.

The CDR3 coding sequence is TGTGCCAGCAGTGCCCGGGGGTCAGGCTCCTACGAGCAGTACTTC. Translating it yields CASSARGSGSYEQYF. This chain connects TRBV27 to TRBJ2-7, with D perhaps matching TRBD2 (6 bases). Trimming left V 5 bases short and J 0 bases short, with 14 bases between. There are 15 residues in the CDR3. Germline loops: CDR1 MNHEY, CDR2 SMNVEV (reference sequence).

This clonotype was seen a few times. The CDR3 bases are TGTGCCAGCAGCTTAGGCGGGGACAGGGCTTCCTACGAGCAGTACTTC. Residues: CASSLGGDRASYEQYF. The chain couples TRBV7-6 to TRBJ2-7; TRBD1 agrees at 9 bases. Germline V gene data show CDR1 as SGHVS and CDR2 as FNYEAQ. V shed 1 base and J 1 base; nucleotides not matched to a gene: 5. The CDR3 extends over 16 amino acids.

This clonotype has just a few counts. This rearrangement joins TRBV12-3 or TRBV12-4 to TRBJ2-1; 11 bases map to TRBD2. V lost 7 bases, J lost 4 bases, and 6 bases stayed unmatched. There are 15 residues in the CDR3. The CDR3 is CASTVGTSGYNEQFF. The CDR3 DNA reads as TGTGCCAGCACTGTGGGGACTAGCGGTTACAATGAGCAGTTCTTC.

The rearrangement joins TRBV20-1 to TRBJ1-2; no clear D. V lost 6 bases to trimming and J lost 5 bases, with 7 bases between them. The CDR3 is 10 residues long. CDR1 and CDR2 (germline): DFQATT, SNEGSKA (reference sequence). The CDR3 sequence is CSAGTYGYTF. The CDR3 nucleotides read TGCAGTGCGGGAACATATGGCTACACCTTC.

The J gene is TRBJ2-5, the V gene TRBV5-1, with a possible D match to TRBD2 (6 bases). Trimming left V 3 bases short and J 5 bases short, with 26 bases between. The length of the CDR3 is 18 residues. Germline V gene data show CDR1 as SGHRS and CDR2 as YFSETQ. The chain's CDR3 is CASSSTQGGGITRETQYF. Here the CDR3 DNA reads TGCGCCAGCAGCTCGACCCAGGGCGGCGGGATAACCCGCGAGACCCAGTACTTC.

This clonotype was seen only a few times. Here the CDR3 reads CASSTGLAASSYEQYF. CDR3 DNA: TGCGCCAGCAGCACCGGACTAGCGGCTAGCTCCTACGAGCAGTACTTC. The V call is TRBV5-1, the J call TRBJ2-7, with TRBD2 matching over 10 bases. V was clipped by 4 bases and J by 0 bases; unmatched bases: 7. The CDR3 has 16 amino acids. Germline V CDR1 and CDR2: SGHRS, YFSETQ.

The chain carries TRBV27 and TRBJ2-2; D ambiguous. V lost 3 bases, J lost 5 bases, and 4 bases lay in between. Germline V lookup: CDR1 MNHEY, CDR2 SMNVEV (reference sequence). The CDR3 is 12 residues long. The CDR3 nucleotides read TGTGCCAGCAGTTTTTGGACCGGGGAGCTGTTTTTT. As protein: CASSFWTGELFF.

A few counts support this clonotype. The chain is built from TRBV29-1 and TRBJ2-7; D is undetermined. The V gene lost 0 bases and the J gene lost 5 bases, with 14 bases spanning the gap. Germline CDR1 SQVTM, CDR2 ANQGSEA. CDR3 length: 14 amino acids. The CDR3 loop reads CSVEDPKTLNEQYF. CDR3 bases: TGCAGCGTTGAAGATCCTAAGACACTCAACGAGCAGTACTTC.

Many counts were recorded for this clonotype. The genes are TRBV5-1 and TRBJ1-2; possibly TRBD1 for D (5 bases). This CDR3 region has 16 residues. Per the germline V gene, CDR1 is SGHRS and CDR2 is YFSETQ. The V end was cut by 5 bases, the J end by 8 bases, with 25 bases between. CDR3 in amino acids: CASRKLMVQAAGGYTF. Here the CDR3 DNA reads TGCGCCAGCAGAAAGTTGATGGTACAGGCCGCGGGGGGCTACACCTTC.

This clonotype turned up a few times. The V and J genes are TRBV7-8 and TRBJ2-3; the D is unclear. The CDR3 extends over 15 amino acids. The germline gives CDR1 SGHVS, CDR2 FQNEAQ. V shed 1 base and J shed 6 bases, with 14 bases lying between them. In DNA form, the CDR3 reads TGTGCCAGCAGCTTAGATGAAAGGGATAGGGATACGCAGTATTTT. This translates into CASSLDERDRDTQYF.

The V call is TRBV6-2 or TRBV6-3, the J call TRBJ2-7, with 9 positions matching TRBD2. CDR1 is MNHEY, CDR2 SVGEGT, per germline. J gave up 5 bases and V 0 bases, and 20 bases lay outside the gene matches. This CDR3 has 20 residues. The CDR3 sequence is CASSYSSEGRTSAKRNEQYF. The DNA of the CDR3 is TGTGCCAGCAGTTACTCGTCCGAAGGCCGGACTAGCGCCAAGAGAAACGAGCAGTACTTC.

In its sample, this clonotype was seen a few times. This chain uses TRBV9 with TRBJ2-3, with no clear D. The CDR3 is 14 amino acids. CDR1 SGDLS and CDR2 YYNGEE come from the germline V gene. The germline V and J ends were trimmed by 0 bases and 2 bases, with 7 bases remaining between them. This CDR3 is CASSVGRSTDTQYF. The CDR3 DNA is TGTGCCAGCAGCGTAGGACGGTCCACAGATACGCAGTATTTT. The full variable domain, rest sourced from reference TRBV9 and TRBJ2-3, is DSGVTQTPKHLITATGQRVTLRCSPRSGDLSVYWYQQSLDQGLQFLIQYYNGEERAKGNILERFSAQQFPDLHSELNLSSLELGDSALYFCASSVGRSTDTQYFGPGTRLTVL.

The V and J genes are TRBV19 and TRBJ2-7; possible D gene TRBD2, 7 bases. This CDR3 spans 14 amino acids. V lost 5 bases and J 6 bases, leaving 17 bases between the germline ends. From germline, CDR1 is LNHDA and CDR2 SQIVND (reference sequence). Here the CDR3 reads CASSWGGAVREQYF. For the CDR3, the DNA is TGTGCCAGTAGTTGGGGGGGCGCGGTGCGCGAGCAGTACTTC. The full variable domain, with the rest looked up from reference TRBV19 and TRBJ2-7, is DGGITQSPKYLFRKEGQNVTLSCEQNLNHDAMYWYRQDPGQGLRLIYYSQIVNDFQKGDIAEGYSVSREKKESFPLTVTSAQKNPTAFYLCASSWGGAVREQYFGPGTRLTVT.

This clonotype has only a few counts. CDR3 sequence: CATSRARDYNEQFF. CDR3 bases: TGTGCCACCAGCAGAGCGAGAGACTACAATGAGCAGTTCTTC. The chain has TRBV15 and TRBJ2-1, with D hard to call. The germline V and J ends were trimmed by 1 base and 3 bases, with 7 bases remaining between them. Germline lookup yields CDR1 LNHNV and CDR2 YYDKDF (reference sequence). The CDR3 runs to 14 residues.

J is TRBJ1-1 and V is TRBV5-1, with 9 bases lining up with TRBD1. The J segment lost 5 bases and the V segment lost 3 bases, leaving 8 bases of the junction unmatched. CDR1 is SGHRS and CDR2 is YFSETQ in the germline V gene. CDR3 size: 15 residues. CDR3 in DNA: TGCGCCAGCAGCTGGGACAGGGTGCATCCTACTGAAGCTTTCTTT. Amino acid sequence: CASSWDRVHPTEAFF. Variable domain in full (rest from reference TRBV5-1 and TRBJ1-1): KAGVTQTPRYLIKTRGQQVTLSCSPISGHRSVSWYQQTPGQGLQFLFEYFSETQRNKGNFPGRFSGRQFSNSRSEMNVSTLELGDSALYLCASSWDRVHPTEAFFGQGTRLTVV.

The chain couples TRBV7-9 to TRBJ1-5; 11 positions match TRBD1. Trimming at V came to 4 bases and at J to 4 bases, leaving 6 bases not matched to a gene. The CDR3 contains 16 residues. In germline, CDR1 is SEHNR, CDR2 FQNEAQ (reference sequence). The CDR3 DNA sequence: TGTGCCAGCAGCTCCGGGACAGGGGGTTTAAATCAGCCCCAGCATTTT. Protein: CASSSGTGGLNQPQHF.

The chain has TRBV27 and TRBJ2-7; 7 nucleotides agree with TRBD2. J gave up 3 bases and V 6 bases, and 5 bases lay outside the gene matches. Germline CDR1 MNHEY, CDR2 SMNVEV (reference sequence). This CDR3 comprises 13 residues. CDR3 loop: CASRPSGRYEQYF. The CDR3, as DNA: TGTGCCAGCAGGCCTAGCGGCCGCTACGAGCAGTACTTC.